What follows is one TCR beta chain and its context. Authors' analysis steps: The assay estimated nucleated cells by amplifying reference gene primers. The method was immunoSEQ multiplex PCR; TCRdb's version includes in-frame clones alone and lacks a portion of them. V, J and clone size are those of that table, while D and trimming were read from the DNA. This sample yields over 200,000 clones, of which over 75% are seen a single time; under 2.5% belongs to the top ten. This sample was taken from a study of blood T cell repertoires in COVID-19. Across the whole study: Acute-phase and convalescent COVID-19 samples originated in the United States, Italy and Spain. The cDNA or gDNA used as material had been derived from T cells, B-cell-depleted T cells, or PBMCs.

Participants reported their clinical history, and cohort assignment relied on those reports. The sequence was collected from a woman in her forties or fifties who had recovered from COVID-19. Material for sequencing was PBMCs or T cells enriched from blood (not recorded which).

In DNA, the CDR3 is TGTGCCAGCAGCCAAGACGTGGCGGTGAACACTGAAGCTTTCTTT. This codes for CASSQDVAVNTEAFF. The chain carries TRBV14 and TRBJ1-1; D remains unclear. The CDR3 length is 15 residues. From germline, CDR1 is SGHDN and CDR2 FVKESK. With 0 bases removed from V and 0 bases from J, the gap between germline ends came to 8 bases. Together with reference TRBV14 and TRBJ1-1, the CDR3 gives the full variable domain: EAGVTQFPSHSVIEKGQTVTLRCDPISGHDNLYWYRRVMGKEIKFLLHFVKESKQDESGMPNNRFLAERTGGTYSTLKVQPAELEDSGVYFCASSQDVAVNTEAFFGQGTRLTVV.